The 13 T cell receptor beta chains listed next were all sequenced from one sample in a study of siplizumab effects on memory and regulatory T cells. Measured with immunoSEQ multiplex PCR; TCRdb has only the in-frame clones, and not every one. Of some 100,000 clones in the sample, around 94% were seen once. The sample consisted of Tregs sorted from blood. These receptor sequences come from a human donor in good health.

V usage is TRBV5-4 and J usage is TRBJ2-3, with 8 bases identical to TRBD2. V shed 0 bases and J 4 bases; nucleotides not matched to a gene: 4. Germline V gene sequence: CDR1 SGHNT, CDR2 YYREEE (reference sequence). The CDR3 contains 15 residues. CDR3 sequence (DNA): TGTGCCAGCAGCTTGGTAGCGGGAAGGGCAGATACGCAGTATTTT. Translation: CASSLVAGRADTQYF.

This rearrangement joins TRBV5-1 to TRBJ2-3; tentative D call: TRBD2 (5 bases). Trimming took 7 bases from V and 4 from J, leaving 16 bases between them. Looked up from germline, CDR1 is SGHRS and CDR2 is YFSETQ. CDR3 size: 14 residues. The CDR3 coding sequence is TGCGCCAGCGGTGTCGGGATCCCCCCAGATACGCAGTATTTT. Translating it yields CASGVGIPPDTQYF.

In nucleotides, the CDR3 is TGCGCCAGCAGCTTGAGTTACGGGACTAGCGGGATTGGGGACATTCAGTACTTC. This encodes CASSLSYGTSGIGDIQYF. The chain couples TRBV5-1 to TRBJ2-4; 13 positions agree with TRBD2. This CDR3 comprises 18 residues. V dropped 1 base and J dropped 8; count of bases not matched to a gene: 12. CDR1 is SGHRS and CDR2 is YFSETQ in the germline V gene.

The rearrangement links TRBV6-1 to TRBJ2-7, with D hard to call. CDR3 length: 12 residues. Germline V gene lookup returns CDR1 MNHNS and CDR2 SASEGT. Trimming stripped 11 bases from V and 9 bases from J, with 20 bases between. The CDR3, as DNA: TGTGCCTCACAGTGGGTAGATCGAGGGCAGTACTTC. Translating it yields CASQWVDRGQYF.

The chain uses TRBV28 and TRBJ2-3; D might be TRBD1 (6 bases). Trimming left V 6 bases short and J 6 bases short, with 13 bases between. This CDR3 contains 13 residues. The germline V gene has CDR1 MDHEN and CDR2 SYDVKM. The CDR3 reads CASRIQGADTQYF. Written as DNA, the CDR3 is TGTGCCAGCAGGATACAGGGAGCGGATACGCAGTATTTT. Looking up the rest from reference TRBV28 and TRBJ2-3 gives the full variable domain: DVKVTQSSRYLVKRTGEKVFLECVQDMDHENMFWYRQDPGLGLRLIYFSYDVKMKEKGDIPEGYSVSREKKERFSLILESASTNQTSMYLCASRIQGADTQYFGPGTRLTVL.

The chain has TRBV11-3 and TRBJ2-1; 12 nucleotides match TRBD1. Trimming took 4 bases from V and 9 from J; bases not matched to a gene: 7. The V gene's germline CDR1 is SGHNT and CDR2 YENEEA. There are 15 residues in the CDR3. CDR3 sequence (DNA): TGTGCCAGCAGCTCCCGGGACAGGGGGCATGGTGAGCAGTTCTTC. It translates to CASSSRDRGHGEQFF.

This chain connects TRBV11-2 to TRBJ2-5, with D uncertain. Germline assignment: CDR1 SGHAT and CDR2 FQNNGV. This CDR3 spans 12 amino acids. V was shortened by 5 bases and J by 1 base, with 5 bases between the two germline ends. CDR3 region: CASSLTQETQYF. The CDR3 DNA is TGTGCCAGCAGCCTGACCCAAGAGACCCAGTACTTC.

The gene calls are TRBV10-3 and TRBJ2-7; 11 bases map to TRBD1. Germline V gene data show CDR1 as ENHRY and CDR2 as SYGVKD. The CDR3 has 13 residues. After removal of 8 bases from V and 9 bases from J, the junction contained 9 bases not matched to a gene. CDR3 sequence (DNA): TGTGCCATCGGGACGGGACAGGGGGTTTCGCAGTACTTC. Translating it yields CAIGTGQGVSQYF.

J is TRBJ2-3 and V is TRBV28; D is uncertain. Trimming removed 7 bases from V and 2 bases from J, with 13 bases in between. From germline, CDR1 is MDHEN and CDR2 SYDVKM. The CDR3 length is 14 residues. This CDR3 reads CASTLALYTDTQYF. CDR3 DNA: TGTGCCAGCACCCTGGCGCTGTACACAGATACGCAGTATTTT.

This clone was detected only a few times. The J gene is TRBJ1-3, the V gene TRBV4-1; a possible D gene is TRBD1 (6 bases). There are 16 residues in the CDR3. In germline, CDR1 is MGHRA, CDR2 YSYEKL. Between the trimmed V and J ends, which lost 0 bases and 1 base, there was a span of 10 bases. The CDR3 region is CASSQDRGASGNTIYF. The CDR3, as DNA: TGCGCCAGCAGCCAAGACCGGGGGGCGTCTGGAAACACCATATATTTT.

This sequence joins TRBV5-1 and TRBJ2-1, with TRBD2 matching 8 bases. There are 14 residues in the CDR3. V trimming: 1 base; J trimming: 4 bases; junction bases outside the gene matches: 1. Germline loops: CDR1 SGHRS, CDR2 YFSETQ. The CDR3 spells CASSLSSGYNEQFF. As DNA, the CDR3 is TGCGCCAGCAGCTTGTCTAGCGGGTACAATGAGCAGTTCTTC. Filled out from reference TRBV5-1 and TRBJ2-1, the complete variable domain reads KAGVTQTPRYLIKTRGQQVTLSCSPISGHRSVSWYQQTPGQGLQFLFEYFSETQRNKGNFPGRFSGRQFSNSRSEMNVSTLELGDSALYLCASSLSSGYNEQFFGPGTRLTVL.

This clone came up a few times. The CDR3 loop reads CASSPGTERPRANGNQPQHF. In nucleotides, the CDR3 is TGCGCCAGCAGTCCAGGGACGGAGCGGCCCCGCGCTAACGGCAATCAGCCCCAGCATTTT. This chain links TRBV23-1 with TRBJ1-5, with a tentative D call TRBD1 (5 bases). TRBV23-1 is flagged as an ORF with uncertain function. The ends were cut back, 4 bases at V and 2 bases at J, with 27 bases in the middle. The CDR3 length is 20 residues.

The chain recombines TRBV7-9 with TRBJ2-7; perhaps TRBD1 as D (6 bases). The CDR3 loop spans 14 amino acids. Trimming removed 5 bases at V and 0 bases at J, with 11 bases between. Germline V lookup: CDR1 SEHNR, CDR2 FQNEAQ (reference sequence). This CDR3 is CASSLTGYSYEQYF. CDR3 nucleotide sequence: TGTGCCAGCAGCCTAACAGGGTACTCCTACGAGCAGTACTTC.